These T cell receptor beta chains were read from a single sample in a study of identical twins. TCRdb used MiXCR to reprocess the 5' RACE reads, holding one entry per CDR3 protein. This table holds 1.5 million to 2 million distinct CDR3 sequences, roughly 35% found once. Sequences were obtained from cord blood. These receptors came from a newborn girl in good health. CDR3s include the opening cysteine and the closing phenylalanine or tryptophan. Each record gives: CDR3 length, D gene, J gene, clone size, V gene, CDR3 protein, CDR3 DNA. D genes are given only for firm matches. A clone size is listed for some rows: how often the clone was seen (once, few, many), or a class if it is expanded.

CDR3 length: 18; D gene: NA; J gene: TRBJ2-3; clone size: few; V gene: TRBV9; CDR3 protein: CASSPHPGTQSSTDTQYF; CDR3 DNA: TGTGCCAGCAGCCCCCACCCAGGGACCCAATCTAGCACAGATACGCAGTATTTT
CDR3 length: 13; D gene: NA; J gene: TRBJ2-5; clone size: few; V gene: TRBV20-1; CDR3 protein: CSARQGWQETQYF; CDR3 DNA: TGCAGTGCTAGACAGGGGTGGCAAGAGACCCAGTACTTC
CDR3 length: 16; D gene: NA; J gene: TRBJ2-4; clone size: few; V gene: TRBV19; CDR3 protein: CASSIARVVAKNIQYF; CDR3 DNA: TGTGCCAGTAGTATAGCCAGGGTGGTGGCCAAAAACATTCAGTACTTC
CDR3 length: 11; D gene: NA; J gene: TRBJ2-7; clone size: many; V gene: TRBV7-2; CDR3 protein: CASGLLYEQYF; CDR3 DNA: TGTGCTTCTGGATTACTCTACGAGCAGTACTTC
CDR3 length: 16; D gene: TRBD2; J gene: TRBJ2-7; clone size: NA; V gene: TRBV3-1; CDR3 protein: CASRPTGTSGLYEQYF; CDR3 DNA: TGTGCCAGCAGGCCTACCGGGACTAGCGGCCTCTACGAGCAGTACTTC
CDR3 length: 14; D gene: NA; J gene: TRBJ2-3; clone size: few; V gene: TRBV10-1; CDR3 protein: CASSEGRGTPTQYF; CDR3 DNA: TGCGCCAGCAGTGAGGGTCGCGGCACCCCGACGCAGTATTTT
CDR3 length: 14; D gene: NA; J gene: TRBJ2-5; clone size: once; V gene: TRBV28; CDR3 protein: CASSSQDTQETQYF; CDR3 DNA: TGTGCCAGCAGCTCTCAGGACACCCAAGAGACCCAGTACTTC
CDR3 length: 14; D gene: NA; J gene: TRBJ1-1; clone size: few; V gene: TRBV5-1; CDR3 protein: CASSMTARNTEAFF; CDR3 DNA: TGCGCCAGCAGCATGACAGCTAGGAACACTGAAGCTTTCTTT
CDR3 length: 13; D gene: TRBD1; J gene: TRBJ2-7; clone size: few; V gene: TRBV29-1; CDR3 protein: CSVRGTVTYEQYF; CDR3 DNA: TGCAGCGTCAGGGGGACAGTTACCTACGAGCAGTACTTC
CDR3 length: 16; D gene: TRBD1; J gene: TRBJ2-7; clone size: NA; V gene: TRBV27; CDR3 protein: CASSLPTGGGTYEQYF; CDR3 DNA: TGTGCCAGCAGTTTACCCACAGGGGGCGGGACCTACGAGCAGTACTTC
CDR3 length: 14; D gene: TRBD1; J gene: TRBJ2-7; clone size: few; V gene: TRBV20-1; CDR3 protein: CSASRQGGVYEQYF; CDR3 DNA: TGCAGTGCTAGCAGACAGGGGGGAGTTTACGAGCAGTACTTC
CDR3 length: 17; D gene: NA; J gene: TRBJ1-4; clone size: few; V gene: TRBV4-1; CDR3 protein: CASSQGLYKEANEKLFF; CDR3 DNA: TGCGCCAGCAGCCAGGGACTATACAAGGAGGCTAATGAAAAACTGTTTTTT